This is a list of T cell receptor beta chains from one sample in a study of STAT5B mutations in CD4+ large granular lymphocyte leukemia. Using immunoSEQ multiplex PCR, the repertoire was profiled, and TCRdb retains in-frame clones only, with some absent. The sample has 30,000 to 40,000 clones, less than 70% seen once; the top ten hold less than 3%. Sequencing was done on a sample of CD4+ T cells from blood buffy coats. The receptors originated from a human donor in good health. Each CDR3 is given with its conserved first and last residue. Fields, in order: J gene, D gene, V gene, clone size, CDR3 DNA, CDR3 protein. The D gene is left open where the match is weak. Size is omitted from some rows. Given values are once, few, many or a class for expanded clones.

j_gene: TRBJ2-4; d_gene: .; v_gene: TRBV7-9; abundance: .; CDR3nt: TGTGCCAGCAGCTTAAGAGACACCCCTGAAAACATTCAGTACTTC; CDR3aa: CASSLRDTPENIQYF
j_gene: TRBJ1-1; d_gene: .; v_gene: TRBV5-1; abundance: few; CDR3nt: TGCGCCAGCAGCTTGGCCGGGGAGGGACGGAACACTGAAGCTTTCTTT; CDR3aa: CASSLAGEGRNTEAFF
j_gene: TRBJ2-5; d_gene: .; v_gene: TRBV2; abundance: .; CDR3nt: TGTGCCAGCAGCCTCGGGACGGACCAAGAGACCCAGTACTTC; CDR3aa: CASSLGTDQETQYF
j_gene: TRBJ2-1; d_gene: .; v_gene: TRBV1; abundance: few; CDR3nt: TGCACCAGCAGCCCGCCCATTCGGCAGGGCAATGAGCAGTTCTTC; CDR3aa: CTSSPPIRQGNEQFF
j_gene: TRBJ1-1; d_gene: TRBD1; v_gene: TRBV9; abundance: .; CDR3nt: TGTGCCAGCAGCGTAGAGGGGGGAAGGGGACAGGGGGACACTGAAGCTTTCTTT; CDR3aa: CASSVEGGRGQGDTEAFF
j_gene: TRBJ2-7; d_gene: .; v_gene: TRBV19; abundance: few; CDR3nt: TGTGCCAGTAGTATAGGGGCCCTGGCGAGGACCTCCGAGCAGTACTTC; CDR3aa: CASSIGALARTSEQYF
j_gene: TRBJ2-5; d_gene: .; v_gene: TRBV7-2; abundance: .; CDR3nt: TGTGCCAGCAGCTTAGCAGGGCAGACCCAGTACTTC; CDR3aa: CASSLAGQTQYF
j_gene: TRBJ2-7; d_gene: .; v_gene: TRBV6-6; abundance: .; CDR3nt: TGTGCCAGCAGTTACTTAGAGATCTCCTACGAGCAGTACTTC; CDR3aa: CASSYLEISYEQYF
j_gene: TRBJ2-3; d_gene: .; v_gene: TRBV14; abundance: .; CDR3nt: TGTGCCAGCAGTTTTGGAGGGGGCATACCCACAGATACGCAGTATTTT; CDR3aa: CASSFGGGIPTDTQYF
j_gene: TRBJ1-5; d_gene: TRBD1; v_gene: TRBV18; abundance: .; CDR3nt: TGTGCCAGCTCGCGTGTGACAGGGGGCGGCGGGATAAGCAATCAGCCCCAGCATTTT; CDR3aa: CASSRVTGGGGISNQPQHF
j_gene: TRBJ2-1; d_gene: .; v_gene: TRBV18; abundance: .; CDR3nt: TGTGCCAGCTCACCACCGATTGGCTACAATGAGCAGTTCTTC; CDR3aa: CASSPPIGYNEQFF
j_gene: TRBJ2-5; d_gene: TRBD2; v_gene: TRBV30; abundance: .; CDR3nt: TGTGCCTGGAGCCTAGGACTAGCGGGGGTGGAGACCCAGTACTTC; CDR3aa: CAWSLGLAGVETQYF
j_gene: TRBJ1-2; d_gene: TRBD1; v_gene: TRBV29-1; abundance: few; CDR3nt: TGCAGCGTGGGCGGGACAGGGGGAGAAGGCTACACCTTC; CDR3aa: CSVGGTGGEGYTF
j_gene: TRBJ2-3; d_gene: TRBD2; v_gene: TRBV4-1; abundance: .; CDR3nt: TGCGCCAGCAGCCAAGGACTAGCGGGGGGGCCTGGCACAGATACGCAGTATTTT; CDR3aa: CASSQGLAGGPGTDTQYF
j_gene: TRBJ1-2; d_gene: .; v_gene: TRBV23-1; abundance: .; CDR3nt: TGCGCCAGCAGTCAAGTCAGGGGTACTAACTATGGCTACACCTTC; CDR3aa: CASSQVRGTNYGYTF
j_gene: TRBJ2-2; d_gene: TRBD1; v_gene: TRBV19; abundance: .; CDR3nt: TGTGCCAGTAGTATAAGGACAGGGGGCGCAGGCACCGGGGAGCTGTTTTTT; CDR3aa: CASSIRTGGAGTGELFF
j_gene: TRBJ2-7; d_gene: .; v_gene: TRBV27; abundance: .; CDR3nt: TGTGCCAGCAGTTTTGGGTACGGACCCTACGAGCAGTACTTC; CDR3aa: CASSFGYGPYEQYF
j_gene: TRBJ2-2; d_gene: TRBD2; v_gene: TRBV7-2; abundance: .; CDR3nt: TGTGCCAGCAGCTCTAGCGGGGGGCTCAACACCGGGGAGCTGTTTTTT; CDR3aa: CASSSSGGLNTGELFF
j_gene: TRBJ1-1; d_gene: .; v_gene: TRBV7-2; abundance: few; CDR3nt: TGTGCCAGCAGCCTTACAGCGACCTTGAACACTGAAGCTTTCTTT; CDR3aa: CASSLTATLNTEAFF
j_gene: TRBJ1-1; d_gene: .; v_gene: TRBV7-2; abundance: .; CDR3nt: TGTGCCAGCAGCGTCAGGGTAGCTGGGACTGAAGCTTTCTTT; CDR3aa: CASSVRVAGTEAFF
j_gene: TRBJ1-2; d_gene: .; v_gene: TRBV30; abundance: .; CDR3nt: TGTGCCTGGAGTGTACTAGGCAGGGGTTATGGCTACACCTTC; CDR3aa: CAWSVLGRGYGYTF
j_gene: TRBJ2-7; d_gene: TRBD2; v_gene: TRBV7-2; abundance: few; CDR3nt: TGTGCCAGCAGCTTAGCGGCATCCGCGAGATTAGCGGGGGGGCCGTACGAGCAGTACTTC; CDR3aa: CASSLAASARLAGGPYEQYF
j_gene: TRBJ2-5; d_gene: .; v_gene: TRBV7-3; abundance: .; CDR3nt: TGTGCCAGCAGCTTAACGGGAGTAGGGGAGACCCAGTACTTC; CDR3aa: CASSLTGVGETQYF
j_gene: TRBJ2-5; d_gene: .; v_gene: TRBV5-8; abundance: .; CDR3nt: TGTGCCAGCAGCGCCACCCGGGGAGGCAAGGAGACCCAGTACTTC; CDR3aa: CASSATRGGKETQYF
j_gene: TRBJ1-2; d_gene: .; v_gene: TRBV20-1; abundance: .; CDR3nt: TGCAGTGCCCTCCGCCAGGGCGGCTACACCTTC; CDR3aa: CSALRQGGYTF
j_gene: TRBJ1-5; d_gene: TRBD1; v_gene: TRBV30; abundance: few; CDR3nt: TGTGCCTGGAGTACAGGGGATAATCAGCCCCAGCATTTT; CDR3aa: CAWSTGDNQPQHF
j_gene: TRBJ1-5; d_gene: .; v_gene: TRBV5-1; abundance: .; CDR3nt: TGCGCCAGCAGCAGAAACGGGGCGCCTAATCAGCCCCAGCATTTT; CDR3aa: CASSRNGAPNQPQHF
j_gene: TRBJ1-2; d_gene: .; v_gene: TRBV18; abundance: .; CDR3nt: TGTGCCAGCTCACCAAGGACAGACTATGGCTACACCTTC; CDR3aa: CASSPRTDYGYTF